One and the same sample provided the 27 T cell receptor beta chains below, sequenced in a study of blood T cell repertoires in COVID-19. Sequencing used immunoSEQ multiplex PCR; TCRdb keeps in-frame clones, though not all of them. The table has more than 300,000 clones, more than 75% seen once. Sequencing input: PBMCs or T cells enriched from blood (not recorded which). All receptors come from a man aged 40-49 years in a cohort exposed to, infected with or recovered from COVID-19 (not recorded which).

The chain uses TRBV7-9 and TRBJ1-1; D possibly corresponds to TRBD1 (5 bases). V dropped 1 base and J dropped 11 bases, with 14 bases sitting between them. The CDR3 runs to 13 residues. Germline V gene lookup returns CDR1 SEHNR and CDR2 FQNEAQ (reference sequence). This CDR3 reads CASSLVTGSQAFF. Here the CDR3 DNA reads TGTGCCAGCAGCTTAGTAACAGGCAGTCAGGCTTTCTTT.

This clone was seen a handful of times. The chain employs TRBV11-1 and TRBJ2-1; no firm D call. The CDR3 length is 13 residues. CDR1 is SGHAT, CDR2 FQDESV, per germline (reference sequence). The germline V and J ends were trimmed by 5 bases and 3 bases, with 8 bases remaining between them. Here the CDR3 reads CASSPPGYNEQFF. The CDR3 nucleotides read TGTGCCAGCAGCCCCCCCGGCTACAATGAGCAGTTCTTC.

J is TRBJ1-6 and V is TRBV5-1; 9 bases fit TRBD1. This CDR3 contains 14 residues. The germline V gene has CDR1 SGHRS and CDR2 YFSETQ. Trimming cost V 4 bases and J 7 bases; bases outside gene matches: 3. The CDR3 region has the DNA TGCGCCAGCAGCACCGACAGGGGGAATTCACCCCTCCACTTT. It yields the protein CASSTDRGNSPLHF.

The rearrangement uses TRBV14 and TRBJ1-1; no definite D call. V shed 1 base and J shed 0 bases, with 9 bases lying between them. This CDR3 has 15 residues. Germline CDR1 reads SGHDN; CDR2 reads FVKESK. The CDR3 loop is CASSQARRLNTEAFF. CDR3 nucleotide sequence: TGTGCCAGCAGCCAAGCCCGCCGGTTGAACACTGAAGCTTTCTTT.

The chain employs TRBV21-1 and TRBJ2-7; the D call of TRBD2 is as the table states it, not checked on the DNA. TRBV21-1 is annotated as a pseudogene. The CDR3 runs 19 residues. The CDR3 sequence is CASSKAASGRERSSYEQYF. As DNA, the CDR3 is TGTGCCAGCAGCAAAGCTGCTAGCGGGAGGGAAAGGAGCTCCTACGAGCAGTACTTC.

This chain uses TRBV25-1 with TRBJ2-2, with 8 positions matching TRBD2. The trim removed 4 bases at V and 6 bases at J, leaving 13 bases unmatched. In germline, CDR1 is MGHDK, CDR2 SYGVNS. The CDR3 has 17 residues. The CDR3 bases are TGTGCCAGCAGTGGCCTCAGGGGTAGCGGGACCTCCGGGGAGCTGTTTTTT. Encoded protein: CASSGLRGSGTSGELFF.

The chain links TRBV5-1 to TRBJ1-4, with TRBD1 identical over 12 bases. With V trimmed by 0 bases and J by 7 bases, 1 base remained unmatched. CDR1 and CDR2 (germline): SGHRS, YFSETQ. The CDR3 loop spans 15 amino acids. CDR3 sequence reads: CASSLEGQGAEKLFF. CDR3 sequence (DNA): TGCGCCAGCAGCTTGGAGGGACAGGGGGCTGAAAAACTGTTTTTT.

This sequence joins TRBV7-9 and TRBJ2-3; 10 bases align to TRBD2. The V segment lost 5 bases and the J segment 7 bases; nucleotides outside the gene matches: 9. This CDR3 spans 15 amino acids. CDR1 is SEHNR, CDR2 FQNEAQ, per germline (reference sequence). The CDR3: CASSPTSGMGNTQYF. In nucleotides, the CDR3 is TGTGCCAGCAGCCCCACTAGCGGGATGGGAAATACGCAGTATTTT.

The chain joins TRBV28 to TRBJ1-1; TRBD1 aligns across 7 bases. V shed 2 bases, J shed 5 bases, and the junction held 5 bases outside the gene matches. This CDR3 contains 14 residues. From germline, CDR1 is MDHEN and CDR2 SYDVKM. CDR3 sequence (DNA): TGTGCCAGCAGTTTAGGACACAGGGGAACTGAAGCTTTCTTT. Protein sequence: CASSLGHRGTEAFF.

The chain recombines TRBV27 with TRBJ2-7; TRBD1 agrees at 7 bases. From germline, CDR1 is MNHEY and CDR2 SMNVEV (reference sequence). V gave up 6 bases and J gave up 5 bases; unmatched junction bases: 10. This CDR3 spans 14 amino acids. The CDR3 bases are TGTGCCAGCAGAAGGACAGGCGGAGTTGACGAGCAGTACTTC. Translating it yields CASRRTGGVDEQYF.

The chain couples TRBV3-1 (or the pseudogene TRBV3-2) to TRBJ2-2; unclear D gene. Germline V gene data show CDR1 as LGHDT and CDR2 as YNNKEL (reference sequence). V was pared by 6 bases and J by 4 bases, with 12 bases between. The CDR3 is 14 residues long. CDR3 region: CASRANAGTGELFF. DNA of the CDR3: TGTGCCAGCAGGGCAAACGCAGGCACCGGGGAGCTGTTTTTT.

The chain employs TRBV19 and TRBJ1-3; 8 bases map to TRBD1. CDR1 LNHDA and CDR2 SQIVND come from the germline V gene (reference sequence). This CDR3 contains 15 residues. Trimming at V came to 7 bases and at J to 4 bases, leaving 9 bases not matched to a gene. This CDR3 reads CASTPLTGAGNTIYF. In DNA form, the CDR3 reads TGTGCCAGTACACCATTGACAGGGGCAGGAAACACCATATATTTT.

The chain uses TRBV9 and TRBJ2-5; 7 positions match TRBD2. V dropped 1 base and J dropped 3; count of bases not matched to a gene: 15. This CDR3 spans 18 amino acids. Germline CDR1 is SGDLS and CDR2 is YYNGEE. The CDR3 is CASSVRSSFAGAKETQYF. In nucleotides, the CDR3 is TGTGCCAGCAGCGTAAGGTCTTCCTTTGCGGGAGCCAAAGAGACCCAGTACTTC.

The CDR3 coding sequence is TGCGCCAGCAGCCCACGGACAGGATTCAACACTGAAGCTTTCTTT. Translating gives CASSPRTGFNTEAFF. V usage is TRBV5-1 and J usage is TRBJ1-1; 7 nucleotides line up with TRBD1. After removal of 4 bases from V and 2 bases from J, the junction contained 8 bases not matched to a gene. Per germline, CDR1 SGHRS and CDR2 YFSETQ. The CDR3 runs 15 residues.

This rearrangement joins TRBV2 to TRBJ1-4, with 9 bases matching TRBD1. Per the germline V gene, CDR1 is SNHLY and CDR2 is FYNNEI. This CDR3 is built from 15 residues. Trimming at V came to 5 bases and at J to 8 bases, leaving 9 bases not matched to a gene. CDR3 protein: CASSRGQGLKEKLFF. CDR3 sequence (DNA): TGTGCCAGCAGTAGAGGACAGGGGCTAAAAGAAAAACTGTTTTTT.

Comments on this clone: The sample holds other DNA sequences that translate to the same CDR3. The V call is TRBV5-4, the J call TRBJ1-1; D uncertain. The CDR3 sequence is 11 residues long. CDR1 and CDR2 from the germline V gene are SGHNT and YYREEE (reference sequence). With 4 bases removed from V and 2 bases from J, the gap between germline ends came to 3 bases. CDR3 DNA sequence: TGTGCCAGCAGCCTCAACACTGAAGCTTTCTTT. This sequence encodes CASSLNTEAFF.

This rearrangement joins TRBV6-5 to TRBJ1-2, with D possibly TRBD1 on 5 matching bases. The CDR3 covers 15 residues. Germline-derived CDR1 and CDR2 are MNHEY and SVGAGI. Trimming took 6 bases from V and 0 from J, leaving 14 bases between them. The CDR3 loop is CASRGTGFTNYGYTF. The CDR3 DNA follows: TGTGCCAGCAGGGGAACAGGTTTTACTAACTATGGCTACACCTTC.

V gene TRBV19 combines with J gene TRBJ2-5, with D maybe TRBD1 (6 bases). Germline CDR1 LNHDA, CDR2 SQIVND (reference sequence). V was shortened by 3 bases and J by 0 bases, with 11 bases between the two germline ends. There are 15 residues in the CDR3. The CDR3 reads CASSMTGMYQETQYF. In DNA, the CDR3 is TGTGCCAGTAGTATGACAGGAATGTACCAAGAGACCCAGTACTTC.

DNA for the CDR3: TGCGCCAGCAGCTTGGGGGCAGGGCCGAACACTGAAGCTTTCTTT. Its protein product is CASSLGAGPNTEAFF. The gene calls are TRBV5-1 and TRBJ1-1, with TRBD1 as a possible D gene (5 bases). CDR1 and CDR2 from the germline V gene are SGHRS and YFSETQ. Trimming took 0 bases from V and 1 from J, leaving 10 bases between them. The CDR3 is 15 residues long.

The chain joins TRBV5-1 to TRBJ2-2; 8 nucleotides line up with TRBD2. This CDR3 region has 18 residues. The germline gives CDR1 SGHRS, CDR2 YFSETQ. The ends lost 1 base at V and 5 bases at J; junction bases unmatched: 13. The CDR3 DNA reads as TGCGCCAGCAGCTTGACGTCTAGCGGGTCAACTAGTACCGGGGAGCTGTTTTTT. As protein: CASSLTSSGSTSTGELFF.

This clone appeared once. V gene TRBV19 combines with J gene TRBJ1-1; the match to TRBD1 covers 9 bases. The CDR3 loop spans 13 amino acids. CDR1 and CDR2 (germline): LNHDA, SQIVND (reference sequence). The J segment lost 11 bases and the V segment lost 5 bases, leaving 9 bases of the junction unmatched. Here the CDR3 DNA reads TGTGCCAGTAGTCCCCAGGACAGGGGATGGGCTTTCTTT. Its translation: CASSPQDRGWAFF. Complete variable domain (other parts from reference TRBV19 and TRBJ1-1): DGGITQSPKYLFRKEGQNVTLSCEQNLNHDAMYWYRQDPGQGLRLIYYSQIVNDFQKGDIAEGYSVSREKKESFPLTVTSAQKNPTAFYLCASSPQDRGWAFFGQGTRLTVV.

V gene TRBV18 combines with J gene TRBJ2-1; no firm D call. Germline CDR1 reads KGHSH; CDR2 reads LQKENI. The CDR3 sequence is 15 residues long. V dropped 3 bases and J dropped 0 bases, with 9 bases sitting between them. CDR3 region: CASSPPASSYNEQFF. The CDR3 DNA reads TGTGCCAGCTCACCCCCCGCTAGCTCCTACAATGAGCAGTTCTTC. Using reference TRBV18 and TRBJ2-1 for the parts outside the CDR3, the full variable domain is NAGVMQNPRHLVRRRGQEARLRCSPMKGHSHVYWYRQLPEEGLKFMVYLQKENIIDESGMPKERFSAEFPKEGPSILRIQQVVRGDSAAYFCASSPPASSYNEQFFGPGTRLTVL.

The rearrangement uses TRBV5-4 and TRBJ2-2; 10 bases fit TRBD2. The CDR3 contains 18 residues. V trimming: 0 bases; J trimming: 6 bases; junction bases outside the gene matches: 11. Germline lookup yields CDR1 SGHNT and CDR2 YYREEE (reference sequence). The CDR3 region is CASSLAAGGPRSAGELFF. The CDR3 DNA is TGTGCCAGCAGCTTGGCAGCGGGAGGGCCTCGTAGCGCCGGGGAGCTGTTTTTT.

This chain connects TRBV5-1 to TRBJ2-5; 8 nucleotides agree with TRBD2. The CDR3 totals 13 residues. V gave up 7 bases and J gave up 2 bases; unmatched junction bases: 4. CDR1 is SGHRS and CDR2 is YFSETQ in the germline V gene. CDR3 nucleotides: TGCGCCAGCCAGGGCGGGGGGCAAGAGACCCAGTACTTC. Protein sequence: CASQGGGQETQYF.

The chain recombines TRBV28 with TRBJ1-6, with D hard to call. In germline, CDR1 is MDHEN, CDR2 SYDVKM. Trimming took off 2 bases at V and 5 bases at J, with 7 bases between the two ends. The CDR3 spans 14 residues. The CDR3 sequence is CASSLTAHNSPLHF. In DNA, the CDR3 is TGTGCCAGCAGTTTAACAGCCCATAATTCACCCCTCCACTTT.

A remark on this clone: This sample also contains other DNA sequences that code for the same CDR3. This chain uses TRBV5-4 with TRBJ1-2; tentative D call: TRBD1 (6 bases). The CDR3 consists of 13 residues. Germline V gene sequence: CDR1 SGHNT, CDR2 YYREEE (reference sequence). With 4 bases removed from V and 2 bases from J, the gap between germline ends came to 9 bases. The CDR3 spells CASSPQGNYGYTF. DNA for the CDR3: TGTGCCAGCAGCCCCCAGGGGAACTATGGCTACACCTTC.

This clone was recorded a few times. CDR3 bases: TGCGCCAGCAGCTTGGCAGGGGCAACCAAAAAAAACATTCAGTACTTC. Its protein product is CASSLAGATKKNIQYF. The chain combines TRBV5-1 with TRBJ2-4, with D perhaps TRBD1 (6 bases). The CDR3 runs to 16 residues. Germline CDR1 is SGHRS and CDR2 is YFSETQ. Trimming removed 0 bases at V and 4 bases at J, with 14 bases between.